A selection of T cell receptor beta chains follows, all from one sample in a study of T cell changes during pregnancy in multiple sclerosis. TCRdb's table, derived via immunoSEQ multiplex PCR, lists solely in-frame clones and lacks some. The sample yields roughly 65,000 clones, approximately 89% seen once. The starting material was peripheral blood, obtained in the third trimester of pregnancy. Receptors were obtained from a female donor in good health, enrolled as a control in a pregnancy study. Both conserved end residues are part of each CDR3. The D gene is left open where the match is weak. Clone size, where shown, is once, few, many, or a class for clones that have expanded.

cdr3_aa | cdr3_nt | j_call | v_call | clone_size | d_call
CASSTLTDHRWNEWTQYF | TGTGCCAGCAGCACCCTCACAGACCACCGCTGGAATGAATGGACCCAGTACTTC | TRBJ2-5 | TRBV7-9 | NA | NA
CASSLGGVYSNQPQHF | TGTGCCAGCAGTTTAGGCGGGGTCTATAGCAATCAGCCCCAGCATTTT | TRBJ1-5 | TRBV27 | NA | NA
CASSLELTTANYGYTF | TGTGCCAGCAGCTTAGAATTGACAACAGCTAACTATGGCTACACCTTC | TRBJ1-2 | TRBV7-2 | NA | NA
CASSSGGNYGYTF | TGTGCCAGCAGTTCAGGGGGCAACTATGGCTACACCTTC | TRBJ1-2 | TRBV5-4 | NA | TRBD1
CASSFGGTANYGYTF | TGCGCCAGCAGCTTCGGTGGGACAGCTAACTATGGCTACACCTTC | TRBJ1-2 | TRBV5-1 | NA | TRBD1
CASSQDPRGRKETQYF | TGCGCCAGCAGCCAAGATCCTAGGGGAAGGAAGGAGACCCAGTACTTC | TRBJ2-5 | TRBV4-1 | NA | NA
CASSLNSEAFF | TGTGCCAGCAGCTTGAACTCTGAAGCTTTCTTT | TRBJ1-1 | TRBV5-5 | NA | NA
CASSNTGFEKLFF | TGTGCCAGCAGTAACACAGGGTTTGAAAAACTGTTTTTT | TRBJ1-4 | TRBV5-5 | NA | NA
CASSLRGGAIYNEQFF | TGTGCCAGCAGTTTACGCGGGGGGGCTATCTACAATGAGCAGTTCTTC | TRBJ2-1 | TRBV27 | NA | TRBD2
CASSLFTIHSGANVLTF | TGTGCCAGCAGCTTATTCACCATACACTCTGGGGCCAACGTCCTGACTTTC | TRBJ2-6 | TRBV11-2 | NA | NA
CASSVSGANTGELFF | TGTGCCAGCAGCGTTAGCGGGGCGAACACCGGGGAGCTGTTTTTT | TRBJ2-2 | TRBV9 | NA | TRBD2
CASSSGQGGEQYF | TGTGCCAGCAGCTCGGGACAGGGGGGCGAGCAGTACTTC | TRBJ2-7 | TRBV5-4 | NA | TRBD1
CASSPGSSYNSPLHF | TGTGCCAGTAGTCCCGGGAGCTCCTATAATTCACCCCTCCACTTT | TRBJ1-6 | TRBV19 | NA | NA
CASSASRDSGYGYTF | TGTGCCAGCAGTGCATCTCGGGACAGTGGCTATGGCTACACCTTC | TRBJ1-2 | TRBV2 | NA | TRBD1
CASSDQGGPPYEQYF | TGTGCCAGCAGCGACCAGGGGGGCCCTCCCTACGAGCAGTACTTC | TRBJ2-7 | TRBV2 | NA | NA
CASSLGGGHRINTGELFF | TGTGCCAGCAGCTTAGGTGGGGGACACCGAATAAACACCGGGGAGCTGTTTTTT | TRBJ2-2 | TRBV7-2 | NA | NA
CASSSGQGIYGYTF | TGTGCCAGCAGTTCGGGACAGGGGATCTATGGCTACACCTTC | TRBJ1-2 | TRBV27 | once | TRBD1
CASKRDFTDTQYF | TGTGCCAGCAAACGGGACTTCACAGATACGCAGTATTTT | TRBJ2-3 | TRBV6-5 | NA | NA
CASSELRDRFGRGPPLHF | TGTGCCAGCAGTGAGCTTAGGGACAGGTTCGGGCGAGGGCCACCCCTCCACTTT | TRBJ1-6 | TRBV6-1 | NA | TRBD1
CASSATGTGNSGNTIYF | TGTGCCAGCAGCGCAACCGGGACAGGGAACTCTGGAAACACCATATATTTT | TRBJ1-3 | TRBV9 | NA | TRBD1
CASSQDGAGVVETQYF | TGCGCCAGCAGCCAAGATGGGGCAGGCGTTGTAGAGACCCAGTACTTC | TRBJ2-5 | TRBV4-3 | NA | NA
CTTMRLPTSGGKKNTYEQYF | TGCACCACCATGAGGCTCCCAACTAGCGGGGGAAAAAAAAACACCTACGAGCAGTACTTC | TRBJ2-7 | TRBV1 | NA | NA
CASSLVQGYTEAFF | TGTGCCAGCAGCTTAGTACAGGGTTACACTGAAGCTTTCTTT | TRBJ1-1 | TRBV7-9 | few | NA
CASSDGSGGKDTQYF | TGTGCCAGCAGTGATGGAAGCGGGGGGAAAGATACGCAGTATTTT | TRBJ2-3 | TRBV2 | NA | TRBD2
CASSSFDRLDARYTF | TGTGCCAGCAGCTCCTTCGACAGACTGGACGCCCGCTACACCTTC | TRBJ1-2 | TRBV5-4 | NA | NA
CASSPGGLNEQFF | TGCGCCAGCAGCCCGGGGGGCCTGAATGAGCAGTTCTTC | TRBJ2-1 | TRBV4-3 | NA | NA
CASSPRQGPGYTF | TGTGCCAGCAGCCCACGGCAGGGTCCTGGCTACACCTTC | TRBJ1-2 | TRBV7-2 | NA | NA
CASSQGPAVGNTIYF | TGCGCCAGCAGCCAAGGCCCGGCGGTCGGAAACACCATATATTTT | TRBJ1-3 | TRBV4-1 | NA | NA
CASSLEQGTPYEQYF | TGTGCCAGCAGCTTAGAGCAGGGCACCCCCTACGAGCAGTACTTC | TRBJ2-7 | TRBV11-2 | NA | NA
CASSEALGGPNQPQHF | TGTGCCAGCAGTGAAGCGCTCGGGGGGCCCAATCAGCCCCAGCATTTT | TRBJ1-5 | TRBV2 | NA | NA
CASSLGAGTTGELFF | TGTGCCAGCAGCTTAGGGGCTGGAACGACCGGGGAGCTGTTTTTT | TRBJ2-2 | TRBV11-2 | NA | NA
CASSPTSGGPPVQYF | TGTGCCAGCAGCCCGACTAGCGGGGGCCCACCCGTTCAGTACTTC | TRBJ2-4 | TRBV6-6 | NA | TRBD2
CASSEFRGRGQSSYEQYF | TGTGCCAGCAGTGAATTCCGGGGCAGGGGCCAAAGCTCCTACGAGCAGTACTTC | TRBJ2-7 | TRBV6-1 | NA | NA